This TCR beta chain comes out of a study of blood T cell repertoires in COVID-19 (dated by TCRdb to 2018 to 2020). General notes on the study: Collaborator samples came from the United States, Italy and Spain and covered acute and convalescent phases of COVID-19. Samples came from the ongoing ImmuneRACE study (first 160 participants) plus 1,254 subjects from 6 global collaborators. The material from the prospective study consisted of cDNA or gDNA derived from T cells, B-cell-depleted T cells, or PBMCs. The repertoires were released in a freely available public database intended as a resource for research on the immune response to SARS-CoV-2. A de-identified subject ID, COVID-19 status, age in years and sex were almost always included in the sample metadata. Deeply sampled blood TCRbeta repertoires from subjects exposed to, actively infected with, or recovered from COVID-19 were included in the dataset. Where HLA class I and class II types were available, the types were taken from metadata supplied by the sample provider, not from assay-based typing. The paper as a whole reports these results and caveats: The amount of clinical and demographic metadata varied by source and participant and was provided uncurated.

The immunoSEQ Assay, a bias-controlled multiplex PCR, was used to amplify TCRbeta CDR3 regions from genomic DNA. In the paper's pipeline: The number of nucleated cells in each sample was estimated by amplification of reference gene primers within the assay. To quantify the absolute abundance of each unique TCRbeta CDR3 rearrangement, sequence reads were collapsed and filtered. For each sample, productive Simpson clonality was calculated as the square root of Simpson's diversity index across productive rearrangements. In its TCRdb copy, this immuneACCESS table keeps in-frame sequences only and misses some clones. Where compared with another copy, unresolved V genes explain less than half of these, and the others have no known cause. The V and J calls and clone size are taken from that table; D and trimming were inferred from the DNA. This sample gives 110,000 or so clones in total; 85% to 90% of them show up just once. The top ten clones comprise approximately 8% of the sample.

Samples from volunteer blood donors who had recovered from COVID-19 were contributed by a second Seattle source. The collaborating institutions used their own protocols to collect whole blood in K2EDTA tubes. For TCRbeta analysis, collaborator samples were shipped as frozen whole blood, as isolated PBMCs, or as DNA extracted from either sample type. Worth noting for this clone: Its cognate antigen has yet to be identified. No per-base quality is available; no much larger clone lies one base away.

Reading from cysteine to phenylalanine, the CDR3 counts 14 amino acids. The DNA shown is the 42-base CDR3, in frame from base 1. The germline V gene gives CDR1 as SGHVS and CDR2 as FQNEAQ. V is cut by 1 base and J by 2 bases, and the space between the germline ends is 9 bases. Sample: peripheral blood. The sequence was obtained from a man between 65 and 85 years old who had recovered from COVID-19. The rearrangement combines TRBV7-8 with TRBJ2-7; the D gene is perhaps TRBD1, from 6 matching bases. For the CDR3, the sequence is CASSLDRVAYEQYF. The sequence in DNA is TGTGCCAGCAGCTTAGACAGGGTCGCCTACGAGCAGTACTTC.